Shown below are 6 T cell receptor beta chains from a single sample sequenced in a study of blood T cell repertoires in COVID-19. The assay was immunoSEQ multiplex PCR, and TCRdb's table has in-frame clones only and misses some. In the table there are about 58,000 clones, 85% to 90% of which are singletons. The material sequenced was peripheral blood. The receptors originated from a man between 60 and 75 years old with active COVID-19.

V and J are TRBV11-2 and TRBJ1-2; 12 nucleotides match TRBD1. Germline lookup yields CDR1 SGHAT and CDR2 FQNNGV. Trimming at V came to 4 bases and at J to 7 bases, leaving 13 bases not matched to a gene. The CDR3 length is 17 residues. CDR3 coding DNA: TGTGCCAGCAGCTCCCTGAACCGGGACAGGGGGCGGAGTGGCTACACCTTC. Residues: CASSSLNRDRGRSGYTF.

This clone was seen just once. The V gene is TRBV29-1, the J gene TRBJ1-1, with D perhaps TRBD1 (5 bases). The germline V gene has CDR1 SQVTM and CDR2 ANQGSEA. V was shortened by 1 base and J by 1 base, with 13 bases between the two germline ends. There are 15 residues in the CDR3. DNA for the CDR3: TGCAGCGTTGAAGCTCCGGGGGAAGAGAACACTGAAGCTTTCTTT. Protein product: CSVEAPGEENTEAFF.

The V call is TRBV7-2, the J call TRBJ2-5; 9 nucleotides line up with TRBD2. V was pared by 1 base and J by 7 bases, with 13 bases of the junction left unmatched. From germline, CDR1 is SGHTA and CDR2 FQGNSA. The CDR3 sequence is 17 residues long. CDR3 region: CASSLGSSGIFGATQYF. In nucleotides, the CDR3 is TGTGCCAGCAGCTTAGGTTCTAGCGGGATCTTCGGGGCGACCCAGTACTTC.

This clone has more than one count but fewer than ten. The genes are TRBV6-5 and TRBJ1-1, with D perhaps matching TRBD1 (5 bases). The CDR3 totals 15 residues. Between the trimmed V and J ends, which lost 5 bases and 5 bases, there was a span of 18 bases. Per the germline V gene, CDR1 is MNHEY and CDR2 is SVGAGI. CDR3 DNA: TGTGCCAGCAGTCCGCAGGGACGGGGGGGAACTGAAGCTTTCTTT. Translated, it gives CASSPQGRGGTEAFF.

Concerning this clone itself: Its ends do not fully match the called genes, so a read error is possible. This rearrangement joins TRBV7-2 to TRBJ2-7, with D perhaps matching TRBD2 (5 bases). Germline CDR1 and CDR2: SGHTA and FQGNSA. This CDR3 is built from 13 residues. CDR3 DNA: TGTGCCAGCAGCCCTCGGGGTAGGCTCCATGGTAACTTC. Translating gives CASSPRGRLHGNF.

This chain links TRBV30 with TRBJ1-1, with 11 positions matching TRBD1. Germline CDR1 and CDR2: GTSNPN and SVGIG (reference sequence). The V and J ends lost 2 bases and 5 bases, in that order; junction bases with no gene match: 10. The CDR3 spans 16 residues. The CDR3 sequence: CAWSPTDRGLTTEAFF. In DNA form, the CDR3 reads TGTGCCTGGAGTCCTACGGACAGGGGGCTGACGACTGAAGCTTTCTTT.